This TCR beta chain was profiled in a study of human T cells and chemical hapten exposure. Whole-study context: Patches with 0.01% DPC went on the upper back, and the tests were read at 6 days. TCR yields differed between samples (mainly from small differences in pooled library volume).

TCRdb reanalysed the RACE reads using MiXCR and keeps one entry per CDR3 protein. The data show some 350,000 distinct CDR3 sequences, approximately 6.3% seen once. There are many counts of this clonotype. What it binds is unknown. Time point of the sample: patch test 1, 2 weeks after DPC sensitization. Treatment noted: therapeutic diphenylcyclopropenone sensitization with weekly scalp DPC. Overall study findings and caveats: With DPC sensitization, TCRs exceeding 1 in 1000 frequency showed no change.

Trimming took off 0 bases at V and 3 bases at J, with 9 bases between the two ends. The CDR3 loop spans 14 amino acids. Germline-derived CDR1 and CDR2 are ENHRY and SYGVKD. The V gene is TRBV10-3, the J gene TRBJ2-7; D gene unclear. The TCR was taken from a woman aged 18-29 years with alopecia areata. Some clones in this sample may be carry-over from other donors' samples. Sequenced here: whole blood, sampled in connection with sensitization to the hapten diphenylcyclopropenone (DPC). CDR3 coding DNA: TGTGCCATCAGTGAGTCCCGCAGTGTCTACGAGCAGTACTTC. Translated, it gives CAISESRSVYEQYF.